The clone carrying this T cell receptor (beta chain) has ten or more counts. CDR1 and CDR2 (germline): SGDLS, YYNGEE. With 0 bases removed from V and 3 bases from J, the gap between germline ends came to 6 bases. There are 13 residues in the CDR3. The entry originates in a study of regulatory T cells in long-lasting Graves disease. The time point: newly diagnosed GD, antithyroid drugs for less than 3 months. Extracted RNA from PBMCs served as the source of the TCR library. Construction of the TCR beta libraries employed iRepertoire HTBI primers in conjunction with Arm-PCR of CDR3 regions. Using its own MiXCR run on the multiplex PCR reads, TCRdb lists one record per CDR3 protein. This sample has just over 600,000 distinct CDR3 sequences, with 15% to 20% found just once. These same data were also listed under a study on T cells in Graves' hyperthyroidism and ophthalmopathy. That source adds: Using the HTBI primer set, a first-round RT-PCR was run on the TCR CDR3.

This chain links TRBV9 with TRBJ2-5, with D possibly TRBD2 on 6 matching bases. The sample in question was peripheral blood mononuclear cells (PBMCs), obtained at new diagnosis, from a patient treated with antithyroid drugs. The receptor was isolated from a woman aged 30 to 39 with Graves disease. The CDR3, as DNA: TGTGCCAGCAGCGTAGGGGGGGAAGAGACCCAGTACTTC. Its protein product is CASSVGGEETQYF.